What follows is one TCR beta chain and its context. Sequenced by immunoSEQ multiplex PCR; TCRdb stores in-frame clones only, minus some. The profile shows over 200,000 clones, 88% of them singletons. These data are taken from a study of blood T cell repertoires in COVID-19. The CDR3 contains 14 residues. V was clipped by 4 bases and J by 4 bases, with 10 bases between them. Germline V gene sequence: CDR1 SGHTA, CDR2 FQGTGA. The TCR comes from a man aged 60 to 75 who had recovered from COVID-19. Sequenced: peripheral blood. The gene calls are TRBV7-3 and TRBJ2-2; D is undetermined. The CDR3 region is CASSSNLVTGELFF. CDR3 nucleotide sequence: TGTGCCAGCAGCTCAAATTTAGTCACCGGGGAGCTGTTTTTT.